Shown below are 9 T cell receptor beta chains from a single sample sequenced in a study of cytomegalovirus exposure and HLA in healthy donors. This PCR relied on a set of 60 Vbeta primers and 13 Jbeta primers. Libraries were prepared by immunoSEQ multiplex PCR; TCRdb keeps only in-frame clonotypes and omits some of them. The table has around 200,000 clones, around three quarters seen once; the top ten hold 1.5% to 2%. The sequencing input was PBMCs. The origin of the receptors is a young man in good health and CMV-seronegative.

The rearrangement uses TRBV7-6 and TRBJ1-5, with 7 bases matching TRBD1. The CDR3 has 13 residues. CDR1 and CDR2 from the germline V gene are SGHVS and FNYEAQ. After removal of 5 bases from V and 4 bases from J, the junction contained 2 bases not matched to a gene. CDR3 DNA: TGTGCCAGCAGCCCACAGGGGAATCAGCCCCAGCATTTT. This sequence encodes CASSPQGNQPQHF.

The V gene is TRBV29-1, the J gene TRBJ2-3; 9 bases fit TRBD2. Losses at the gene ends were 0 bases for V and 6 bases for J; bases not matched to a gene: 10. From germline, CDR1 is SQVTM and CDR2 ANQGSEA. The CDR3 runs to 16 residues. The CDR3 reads CSVEDLRLAGPDTQYF. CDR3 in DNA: TGCAGCGTTGAAGATCTTCGGCTAGCGGGACCGGATACGCAGTATTTT.

The CDR3 DNA is TGTGCCAGCAGCCTCGGACAGGAAGGAGGGTTTCTAATGAACACTGAAGCTTTCTTT. Encoded protein: CASSLGQEGGFLMNTEAFF. The V and J genes are TRBV9 and TRBJ1-1; 7 bases agree with TRBD1. V shed 4 bases and J 0 bases; nucleotides not matched to a gene: 18. The CDR3 spans 19 residues. From germline, CDR1 is SGDLS and CDR2 YYNGEE. The full variable domain, with the rest looked up from reference TRBV9 and TRBJ1-1, is DSGVTQTPKHLITATGQRVTLRCSPRSGDLSVYWYQQSLDQGLQFLIQYYNGEERAKGNILERFSAQQFPDLHSELNLSSLELGDSALYFCASSLGQEGGFLMNTEAFFGQGTRLTVV.

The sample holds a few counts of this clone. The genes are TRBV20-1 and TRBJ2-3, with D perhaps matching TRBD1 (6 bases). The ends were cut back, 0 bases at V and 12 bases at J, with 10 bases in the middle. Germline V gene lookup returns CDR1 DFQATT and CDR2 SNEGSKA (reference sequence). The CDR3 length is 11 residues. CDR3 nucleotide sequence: TGCAGTGCTAGAGAGGGGGCGTTCCAGTATTTT. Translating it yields CSAREGAFQYF.

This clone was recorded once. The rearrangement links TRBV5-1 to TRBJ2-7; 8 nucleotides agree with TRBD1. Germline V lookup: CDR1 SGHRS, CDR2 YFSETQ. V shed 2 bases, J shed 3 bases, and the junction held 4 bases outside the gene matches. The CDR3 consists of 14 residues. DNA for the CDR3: TGCGCCAGCAGCTTCCGGGACAGGTTCTACGAGCAGTACTTC. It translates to CASSFRDRFYEQYF.

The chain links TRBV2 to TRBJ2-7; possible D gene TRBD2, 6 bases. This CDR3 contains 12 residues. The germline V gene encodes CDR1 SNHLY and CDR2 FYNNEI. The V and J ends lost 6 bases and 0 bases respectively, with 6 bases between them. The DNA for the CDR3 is TGTGCCAGCAGCGGGAGCTCCTACGAGCAGTACTTC. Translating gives CASSGSSYEQYF.

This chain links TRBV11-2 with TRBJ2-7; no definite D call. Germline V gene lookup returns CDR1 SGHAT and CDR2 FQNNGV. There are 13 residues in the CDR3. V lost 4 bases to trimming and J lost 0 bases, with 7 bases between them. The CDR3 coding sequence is TGTGCCAGCAGCTCACAAGTCTCCTACGAGCAGTACTTC. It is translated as CASSSQVSYEQYF.

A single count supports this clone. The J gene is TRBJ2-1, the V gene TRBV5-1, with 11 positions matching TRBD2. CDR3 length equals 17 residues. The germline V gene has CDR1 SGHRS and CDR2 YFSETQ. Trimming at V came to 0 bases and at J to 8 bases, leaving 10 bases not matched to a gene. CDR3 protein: CASSLATSGSGPDEQFF. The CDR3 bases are TGCGCCAGCAGCTTGGCTACTAGCGGGAGTGGTCCCGATGAGCAGTTCTTC. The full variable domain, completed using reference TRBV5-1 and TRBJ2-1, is KAGVTQTPRYLIKTRGQQVTLSCSPISGHRSVSWYQQTPGQGLQFLFEYFSETQRNKGNFPGRFSGRQFSNSRSEMNVSTLELGDSALYLCASSLATSGSGPDEQFFGPGTRLTVL.

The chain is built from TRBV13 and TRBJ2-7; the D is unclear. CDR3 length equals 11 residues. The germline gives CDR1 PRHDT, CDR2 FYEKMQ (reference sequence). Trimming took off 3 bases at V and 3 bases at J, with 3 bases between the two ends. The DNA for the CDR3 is TGTGCCAGCAGCTTCAACTACGAGCAGTACTTC. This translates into CASSFNYEQYF. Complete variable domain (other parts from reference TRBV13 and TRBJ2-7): AAGVIQSPRHLIKEKRETATLKCYPIPRHDTVYWYQQGPGQDPQFLISFYEKMQSDKGSIPDRFSAQQFSDYHSELNMSSLELGDSALYFCASSFNYEQYFGPGTRLTVT.